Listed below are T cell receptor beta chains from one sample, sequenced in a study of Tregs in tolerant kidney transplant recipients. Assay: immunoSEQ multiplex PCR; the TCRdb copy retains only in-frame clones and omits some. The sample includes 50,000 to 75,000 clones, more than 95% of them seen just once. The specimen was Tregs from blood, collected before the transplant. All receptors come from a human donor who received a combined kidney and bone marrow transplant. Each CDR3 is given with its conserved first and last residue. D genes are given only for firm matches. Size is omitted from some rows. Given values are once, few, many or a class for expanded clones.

CSVVRSALYGYTF TGCAGCGTTGTCCGGAGTGCTCTTTATGGCTACACCTTC TRBJ1-2 NA TRBV29-1 NA
CASSELGVGPGNTIYF TGTGCCAGCAGTGAATTAGGAGTCGGCCCTGGAAACACCATATATTTT TRBJ1-3 NA TRBV6-1 NA
CASSTSDRRFYTF TGTGCCAGTAGTACTTCCGACAGGAGGTTCTACACCTTC TRBJ1-2 NA TRBV19 NA
CSVRLRGGTYEQYF TGCAGCGTCCGATTGCGGGGGGGGACCTACGAGCAGTACTTC TRBJ2-7 TRBD2 TRBV29-1 NA
CAIPGQGINEQFF TGTGCCATCCCGGGACAGGGCATCAATGAGCAGTTCTTC TRBJ2-1 TRBD1 TRBV6-1 NA
CASSLVGEGEQYF TGCGCCAGCAGCTTGGTAGGGGAAGGCGAGCAGTACTTC TRBJ2-7 NA TRBV5-1 NA
CASSSFWDRFLNTEAFF TGTGCCAGCAGTTCATTTTGGGACAGGTTCTTGAACACTGAAGCTTTCTTT TRBJ1-1 TRBD1 TRBV5-6 NA
CASTHWGQRGYGYTF TGTGCCAGTACCCATTGGGGACAGAGGGGATATGGCTACACCTTC TRBJ1-2 TRBD1 TRBV19 NA
CASSVRGKEETQYF TGTGCCAGCAGCGTAAGAGGGAAGGAAGAGACCCAGTACTTC TRBJ2-5 NA TRBV9 NA
CASSLRPRGDREQYF TGCGCCAGCAGCCTACGCCCCAGGGGGGATCGCGAGCAGTACTTC TRBJ2-7 NA TRBV5-1 NA
CASSLVLAGDNEQFF TGTGCCAGCAGCTTGGTACTAGCGGGAGACAATGAGCAGTTCTTC TRBJ2-1 TRBD2 TRBV5-4 NA
CASSLDTGNAWTTQPQHF TGTGCCAGCAGCTTAGATACAGGGAACGCTTGGACAACTCAGCCCCAGCATTTT TRBJ1-5 NA TRBV7-8 once
CASSLRGSLNTEAFF TGTGCCAGCAGCTTGCGGGGGTCCCTGAACACTGAAGCTTTCTTT TRBJ1-1 NA TRBV7-2 NA
CAISQAGSGKDEKLFF TGTGCCATCAGTCAAGCGGGATCAGGGAAAGATGAAAAACTGTTTTTT TRBJ1-4 NA TRBV10-3 NA
CASVGQGSEQYF TGTGCCAGCGTGGGACAGGGCAGCGAGCAGTACTTC TRBJ2-7 TRBD1 TRBV11-1 once
CASGDRGYYEQYF TGTGCCAGCGGGGACAGGGGTTACTACGAGCAGTACTTC TRBJ2-7 TRBD1 TRBV6-1 NA
CAISEGLEQETQYF TGTGCCATCAGTGAGGGACTGGAACAAGAGACCCAGTACTTC TRBJ2-5 NA TRBV10-3 NA